The 9 T cell receptor beta chains below all came from one sample that was sequenced in a study of regulatory T cells. The primer mix had 52 TRBV and 13 TRBJ primers. Profiled with immunoSEQ multiplex PCR; TCRdb holds only in-frame clones, not every one. The data show 10,000 or so clones, 84% seen once. The specimen sequenced was CD8+ T cells sorted from blood. These TCRs come from a person aged 18 to 30 with CD3G deficiency.

The genes are TRBV28 and TRBJ2-5; D unclear. The germline V and J ends were trimmed by 4 bases and 7 bases, with 16 bases remaining between them. The CDR3 has 14 residues. The V gene's germline CDR1 is MDHEN and CDR2 SYDVKM. CDR3: CASSSLGTGRTQYF. CDR3 sequence (DNA): TGTGCCAGCAGTTCTCTCGGTACCGGACGGACCCAGTACTTC. Filled out from reference TRBV28 and TRBJ2-5, the complete variable domain reads DVKVTQSSRYLVKRTGEKVFLECVQDMDHENMFWYRQDPGLGLRLIYFSYDVKMKEKGDIPEGYSVSREKKERFSLILESASTNQTSMYLCASSSLGTGRTQYFGPGTRLLVL.

The V call is TRBV28, the J call TRBJ2-7; 13 bases align to TRBD2. Per the germline V gene, CDR1 is MDHEN and CDR2 is SYDVKM. The CDR3 sequence is 15 residues long. Trimming cost V 5 bases and J 4 bases; bases outside gene matches: 5. DNA for the CDR3: TGTGCCAGCAGTCGTGGACTAGCGGGAGTATACGAGCAGTACTTC. Its protein is CASSRGLAGVYEQYF.

This chain joins TRBV4-1 and TRBJ1-1; D call uncertain. V was trimmed by 0 bases and J by 7 bases, leaving 9 bases between them. The CDR3 length is 13 residues. From germline, CDR1 is MGHRA and CDR2 YSYEKL. CDR3 region: CASSQEAGIEAFF. The CDR3 coding sequence is TGCGCCAGCAGCCAAGAAGCTGGAATTGAAGCTTTCTTT.

This chain uses TRBV28 with TRBJ2-1, with D perhaps TRBD1 (6 bases). Germline loops: CDR1 MDHEN, CDR2 SYDVKM. This CDR3 is 16 amino acids long. The V and J ends lost 7 bases and 5 bases respectively, with 21 bases between them. The CDR3 DNA reads TGTGCCAGCAAACCCCGCCATGAGGACAGAGACAATGAGCAGTTCTTC. It encodes CASKPRHEDRDNEQFF.

The chain joins TRBV6-6 to TRBJ2-7, with 8 bases that match TRBD1. In germline, CDR1 is MNHNY, CDR2 SVGAGI (reference sequence). The V gene end was trimmed by 5 bases and the J gene end by 2 bases; junction bases not matched to a gene: 2. CDR3 length equals 13 residues. CDR3 coding DNA: TGTGCCAGCAGTCACAGGGGGACCTACGAGCAGTACTTC. It codes for CASSHRGTYEQYF.

This sequence joins TRBV28 and TRBJ2-7; D possibly uses TRBD1 or TRBD2 (5 bases each). CDR1 and CDR2 from the germline V gene are MDHEN and SYDVKM. Trimming took off 5 bases at V and 4 bases at J, with 9 bases between the two ends. The CDR3 totals 12 residues. CDR3 amino acids: CASSPGPYEQYF. The CDR3 DNA reads as TGTGCCAGCAGTCCGGGGCCGTACGAGCAGTACTTC.

The J gene is TRBJ2-5, the V gene TRBV28; D possibly corresponds to TRBD2 (7 bases). The CDR3 is made up of 13 amino acids. CDR1 MDHEN and CDR2 SYDVKM come from the germline V gene. V lost 1 base to trimming and J lost 10 bases, with 13 bases between them. The CDR3 sequence: CASSLSWEGDQYF. The CDR3 DNA follows: TGTGCCAGCAGTTTATCCTGGGAGGGGGACCAGTACTTC.

The V call is TRBV7-9, the J call TRBJ2-7; perhaps TRBD2 as D (6 bases). Germline CDR1 SEHNR, CDR2 FQNEAQ (reference sequence). Trimming cost V 6 bases and J 4 bases, with 13 bases left between them. The CDR3 covers 13 residues. CDR3 loop: CASSKPGDYEQYF. The CDR3 bases are TGTGCCAGCAGTAAGCCGGGGGATTACGAGCAGTACTTC.

The CDR3 loop is CASSLTSVSTDTQYF. In DNA form, the CDR3 reads TGTGCCAGCAGCTTAACTAGCGTCAGCACAGATACGCAGTATTTT. The chain recombines TRBV5-5 with TRBJ2-3; 7 bases are shared with TRBD2. Germline CDR1 SGHKS, CDR2 YYEKEE (reference sequence). This CDR3 is 15 amino acids long. V was clipped by 2 bases and J by 0 bases; unmatched bases: 3.